This T cell receptor (beta chain) came from a study of T cells in Graves' hyperthyroidism and ophthalmopathy. Study-wide results and limits: Blood shared most expanded thyroid clonotypes above 0.001. Ophthalmopathy cases were set apart from stable hyperthyroidism by a 13 V-J model.

V lost 8 bases to trimming and J lost 1 base, with 11 bases between them. Germline-derived CDR1 and CDR2 are SNHLY and FYNNEI. The CDR3 spans 13 residues. RNA transcripts gave rise to amplified TCR beta CDR3 regions. HTBI primers drove first-round RT-PCR of the TCR CDR3. TCRdb fed the multiplex PCR reads into MiXCR, producing one record per CDR3 protein. The sample carries 600,000 or so distinct CDR3 sequences, around 13% recorded once. This clonotype has only a few counts. Its antigen is unidentified. Uncontrolled infection, other autoimmune disease, pregnancy or lactation led to exclusion. The TCR comes from a woman between 50 and 59 years old with Graves' ophthalmopathy. The chain has TRBV2 and TRBJ1-1; maybe TRBD1 (5 bases). Material: blood. CDR3 protein: CASLGTANTEAFF. The CDR3 region has the DNA TGTGCCAGCTTGGGGACGGCGAACACTGAAGCTTTCTTT.